The T cell receptor (beta chain) described here comes from a study of T-cell memory formation after mild COVID-19. As concerns this clonotype: Its target is unknown.

Study results and caveats: Later expanders leaned CD4+, whereas clones that contracted between day 15 and 85 were balanced CD4/CD8. Still unconfirmed is whether the second-wave clones peaking on day 37 recognized SARS-CoV-2.

This CDR3 has 13 amino acids. Trimming took off 0 bases at V and 3 bases at J, with 8 bases between the two ends. Looked up from germline, CDR1 is SQVTM and CDR2 is ANQGSEA. Constant-segment primers and 5'RACE yielded cDNA libraries for TCR alpha and TCR beta, each carrying sample barcodes and UMIs. TCRdb recomputed calls from the 5' RACE reads with MiXCR, one row per CDR3 protein. The data contain 190,000 or so distinct CDR3 sequences, about 11% of them singletons. The sequence was obtained from a man between 18 and 29 years old who had mild COVID-19 (a few samples of this study predate the infection). Cell type and time point are not known. This chain connects TRBV29-1 to TRBJ1-1; D is unclear. What was sequenced was PBMCs or a T cell subset sorted from them (not recorded which). In DNA form, the CDR3 reads TGCAGCGTTGAAGACGGGGTATACACTGAAGCTTTCTTT. Protein product: CSVEDGVYTEAFF.